The clone carrying this TCR beta chain was observed many times. Its antigen is not identified. CDR3 length equals 15 residues. Germline V lookup: CDR1 LNHNV, CDR2 YYDKDF (reference sequence). The V end lost 0 bases, the J end lost 5 bases, and 13 bases lay between the germline ends. Investigators reverse transcribed all isolated RNA, so they sequenced expressed TCRB transcripts. Profiled with immunoSEQ multiplex PCR; TCRdb holds only in-frame clones, not every one. Of 330,000 or so clones in the sample, 12% to 15% were seen once. This entry is derived from a study of beta chain features in type 1 diabetes. Study observations and caveats: Cells with high TCR expression could be over-represented when cDNA is sequenced. Across all four CD4+ subsets, people with type 1 diabetes showed modestly shorter TCRB CDR3s. More deletions and fewer insertions at VDJ junctions were found in patients with type 1 diabetes.

Stem cell-like memory, regulatory, central memory and naive CD4+ cells were sorted via CD45RO/CCR7/CD25/CD127/CD95/CD27. This receptor was identified in a young man in good health. This rearrangement joins TRBV15 to TRBJ1-2, with D possibly being TRBD1 (5 bases). Sequencing input: central memory CD4+ T cells from blood. DNA for the CDR3: TGTGCCACCAGCAGAGAGCAGGGCCGGGGGTATGGCTACACCTTC. It specifies CATSREQGRGYGYTF.